This record looks at one T cell receptor (beta chain) sequence and its context. In germline, CDR1 is LGHNA, CDR2 YSLEER. J was trimmed by 6 bases and V by 0 bases; bases with no gene match: 4. This CDR3 contains 14 residues. Unique molecular identifiers featured in how the TCRbeta library was prepared. TCRdb analysed the PCR reads with MiXCR anew, one entry per CDR3 protein. This sample carries some 500,000 distinct CDR3 sequences, approximately 29% of them seen once, and the ten largest clones take 2% to 3%. The data were obtained in a study of T-cell reconstitution after alpha-beta-depleted transplantation in children.

The origin of this receptor is a human donor who donated a stem cell graft to a child with aplastic anemia. The material sequenced was PBMCs from the stem cell graft donor, taken from the stem cell graft. This chain uses TRBV4-3 with TRBJ1-1; 7 nucleotides match TRBD1. The DNA of the CDR3 is TGCGCCAGCAGCCAAGAACAGGGGTGGGCTGAAGCTTTCTTT. Protein product: CASSQEQGWAEAFF.